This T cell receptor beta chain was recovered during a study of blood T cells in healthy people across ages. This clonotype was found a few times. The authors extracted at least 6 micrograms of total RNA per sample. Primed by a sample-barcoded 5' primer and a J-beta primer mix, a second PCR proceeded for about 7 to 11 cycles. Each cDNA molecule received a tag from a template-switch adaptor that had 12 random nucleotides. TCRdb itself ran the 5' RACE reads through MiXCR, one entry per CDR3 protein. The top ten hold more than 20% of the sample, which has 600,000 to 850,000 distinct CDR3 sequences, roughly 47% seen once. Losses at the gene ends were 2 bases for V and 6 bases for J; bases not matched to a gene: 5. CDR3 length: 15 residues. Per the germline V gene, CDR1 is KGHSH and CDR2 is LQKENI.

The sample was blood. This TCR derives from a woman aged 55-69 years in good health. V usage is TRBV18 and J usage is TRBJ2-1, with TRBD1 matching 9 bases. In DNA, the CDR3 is TGTGCCAGCTCACCATCACAGGGGGCAATCAATGAGCAGTTCTTC. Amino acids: CASSPSQGAINEQFF.